These T cell receptor beta chains were read from a single sample in a study of shared clonotypes between healthy human individuals. Assay used: immunoSEQ multiplex PCR; TCRdb lists only in-frame clones, some missing. The data show over a million clones, more than 75% seen once. Specimen: memory CD4+ T cells from PBMCs. These receptors all come from a man aged 18 to 30 in good health. Some clones in this sample may be carry-over from other donors' samples. The CDR3 runs from the conserved cysteine through the conserved F or W. A D gene is named only where the DNA matches it firmly. Clone size is not always given. Where it is, it says once, few, many or a class for expanded clones.

>TRBD1|TRBV18|few|TRBJ2-7
TGTGCCAGCTCCCCTACAGGGGGGTGGGAGCAGTACTTC
CASSPTGGWEQYF
>TRBD2|TRBV7-2|NA|TRBJ2-7
TGTGCCAGCAGCCCGCTCTATAGCGGGAGGGCCGAGCAGTACTTC
CASSPLYSGRAEQYF
>TRBD2|TRBV5-4|NA|TRBJ2-7
TGTGCCAGCAGCTACACTCCCGGGACTAGCTTAACCTACGAGCAGTACTTC
CASSYTPGTSLTYEQYF
>NA|TRBV15|NA|TRBJ2-7
TGTGCCACCAGCAGAGAGGGGAGTCGGGTTGGGTACTTC
CATSREGSRVGYF
>TRBD2|TRBV28|few|TRBJ2-3
TGTGCCAGCAGTCGACTAGCGGTACCAGATACGCAGTATTTT
CASSRLAVPDTQYF
>NA|TRBV5-1|NA|TRBJ1-1
TGCGCCAGCAGTAGGTCGGGGGCTAACACTGAAGCTTTCTTT
CASSRSGANTEAFF
>NA|TRBV19|NA|TRBJ1-4
TGTGCCAGTAGTATACAGGCTGCCAGGGATGAAAAACTGTTTTTT
CASSIQAARDEKLFF
>NA|TRBV2|NA|TRBJ1-2
TGTGCCAGCAGTGCAAGAGGGTCGGCCCGGGGCTACACCTTC
CASSARGSARGYTF
>TRBD2|TRBV19|NA|TRBJ2-3
TGTGCCAGTAGAAGGGGGGGGACTAGCGGTAGCACAGATACGCAGTATTTT
CASRRGGTSGSTDTQYF
>TRBD1|TRBV2|NA|TRBJ2-5
TGTGCCAGCAGTGACCCCTTGAAAGGGGGCTCTGAGACCCAGTACTTC
CASSDPLKGGSETQYF
>NA|TRBV5-1|few|TRBJ2-5
TGCGCCAGCAGCTTTTCGCCCCAAGAGACCCAGTACTTC
CASSFSPQETQYF
>NA|TRBV7-2|NA|TRBJ2-7
TGTGCCAGCAGCAGGAGCCGGCCCAAGGGGTACGAGCAGTACTTC
CASSRSRPKGYEQYF
>NA|TRBV7-3|few|TRBJ2-6
TGTGCCAGCAGCTTGGACAGCGACACACCTGGGGCCAACGTCCTGACTTTC
CASSLDSDTPGANVLTF
>TRBD1|TRBV14|NA|TRBJ1-2
TGTGCCAGCAGCCCAGGGGGCACTAACTATGGCTACACCTTC
CASSPGGTNYGYTF
>NA|TRBV5-1|NA|TRBJ2-1
TGCGCCAGCAGCTTGGGAATAGAGCTTCTCCATGAGCAGTTCTTC
CASSLGIELLHEQFF
>NA|TRBV9|NA|TRBJ1-2
TGTGCCAGCAGCCCTCGTGGCGCCTATGGCTACACCTTC
CASSPRGAYGYTF
>TRBD1|TRBV7-8|few|TRBJ1-1
TGTGCCAGCAGCTACGGACAGGGAGACACTGAAGCTTTCTTT
CASSYGQGDTEAFF
>NA|TRBV4-1|NA|TRBJ2-6
TGCGCCAGCAGCCACGGGTCTCACTCTGGGGCCAACGTCCTGACTTTC
CASSHGSHSGANVLTF
>TRBD2|TRBV5-1|NA|TRBJ2-2
TGCGCCAGCAGCCCCGGGACTAGCGGGAGCGGTACCGGGGAGCTGTTTTTT
CASSPGTSGSGTGELFF
>TRBD2|TRBV5-4|few|TRBJ2-5
TGTGCCAGCAGCTTCTCTGGGGGGGGAGAGACCCAGTACTTC
CASSFSGGGETQYF
>TRBD1|TRBV11-2|NA|TRBJ2-7
TGTGCCAGCAGCCCGGGGACAGTGAACTACGAGCAGTACTTC
CASSPGTVNYEQYF
>NA|TRBV6-6|NA|TRBJ2-2
TGTGCCAGCCTCTCGGGGGCCCCCGGGGAGCTGTTTTTT
CASLSGAPGELFF
>TRBD1|TRBV5-6|NA|TRBJ1-5
TGTGCCAGCAGCCTCAGGGGGGTAGGCAATCAGCCCCAGCATTTT
CASSLRGVGNQPQHF
>TRBD2|TRBV29-1|NA|TRBJ2-1
TGCAGCGTGGGGGGACTAGAGGACAATGAGCAGTTCTTC
CSVGGLEDNEQFF
>NA|TRBV6-5|NA|TRBJ1-3
TGTGCCAGCAGGAAAGGGGTAGCCGGAAACACCATATATTTT
CASRKGVAGNTIYF
>NA|TRBV25-1|few|TRBJ2-1
TGTGCCAGCAGTGAAGTTAGTAGGGGACGGTATGAGCAGTTCTTC
CASSEVSRGRYEQFF